A single sample gave rise to the 11 T cell receptor beta chains below, sequenced in a study of T cell responses to AZD1222 COVID-19 vaccine. Profiled with immunoSEQ multiplex PCR; TCRdb holds only in-frame clones, not every one. The table shows some 99,000 clones, with roughly nine tenths occurring only once. This specimen was peripheral blood, taken on day 0 of AZD1222 vaccination. These receptors were taken from an adult in good health.

This clone appeared a single time. This rearrangement joins TRBV15 to TRBJ2-3; TRBD2 matches at 9 bases. In germline, CDR1 is LNHNV, CDR2 YYDKDF (reference sequence). J gave up 4 bases and V 0 bases, and 5 bases lay outside the gene matches. The CDR3 contains 16 residues. The CDR3 spells CATSREGSGGSDTQYF. In DNA form, the CDR3 reads TGTGCCACCAGCAGAGAGGGTAGCGGGGGTTCAGATACGCAGTATTTT.

The sample holds a few counts of this clone. V gene TRBV3-1 (or the pseudogene TRBV3-2) combines with J gene TRBJ2-1, with TRBD2 as a possible D gene (5 bases). V shed 2 bases and J shed 7 bases, with 21 bases lying between them. This CDR3 has 17 amino acids. Germline V gives CDR1 LGHDT, CDR2 YNNKEL (reference sequence). CDR3 amino acids: CASSQWPNTMSGNEQFF. CDR3 in DNA: TGTGCCAGCAGCCAATGGCCCAATACAATGTCGGGAAATGAGCAGTTCTTC.

This clone is labeled as large (0.1 to 1%). The chain couples TRBV4-1 to TRBJ2-3, with D possibly TRBD2 on 6 matching bases. V gave up 4 bases and J gave up 6 bases, with 17 bases separating them. This CDR3 is 15 amino acids long. Germline lookup yields CDR1 MGHRA and CDR2 YSYEKL. CDR3 DNA sequence: TGCGCCAGCAGCCCGGAAGATACTAGCAGGGATACGCAGTATTTT. Protein: CASSPEDTSRDTQYF.

J is TRBJ2-3 and V is TRBV11-2, with 8 bases that match TRBD2. The CDR3 totals 17 residues. Germline CDR1 is SGHAT and CDR2 is FQNNGV. V was clipped by 2 bases and J by 4 bases; unmatched bases: 11. The CDR3 bases are TGTGCCAGCAGCTTATCGGGAATTAGCGGGGAGGCAGATACGCAGTATTTT. This gives the protein CASSLSGISGEADTQYF.

V gene TRBV5-4 combines with J gene TRBJ1-2, with D maybe TRBD1 (5 bases). The CDR3 has 14 residues. CDR1 SGHNT and CDR2 YYREEE come from the germline V gene (reference sequence). V gave up 0 bases and J gave up 4 bases, with 10 bases separating them. The CDR3 DNA reads TGTGCCAGCAGCTTGGGTCAGGGAGGCTATGGCTACACCTTC. The encoded protein is CASSLGQGGYGYTF.

The rearrangement links TRBV5-4 to TRBJ2-5, with 12 bases aligning to TRBD1. After removal of 0 bases from V and 1 base from J, the junction contained 1 base not matched to a gene. The CDR3 has 16 amino acids. Germline lookup yields CDR1 SGHNT and CDR2 YYREEE (reference sequence). The CDR3 is CASSLGGQGAQETQYF. The CDR3, as DNA: TGTGCCAGCAGCTTGGGGGGACAGGGGGCCCAAGAGACCCAGTACTTC.

The chain joins TRBV1 to TRBJ1-5; the table's D call TRBD1 went unverified against the DNA. TRBV1 constitutes a pseudogene. The CDR3 contains 16 residues. CDR3 nucleotide sequence: TGCACCAGCAGCCCCGGGACAGGGCTTTATTTTCAGCCCCAGCATTTT. As protein: CTSSPGTGLYFQPQHF.

Here the CDR3 DNA reads TGTGCCAGCAGCCCGACTAGCGGGAGAGGAGGCCAAGAGACCCAGTACTTC. This gives the protein CASSPTSGRGGQETQYF. The rearrangement uses TRBV7-9 and TRBJ2-5; TRBD2 aligns across 12 bases. The V and J ends lost 5 bases and 1 base, in that order; junction bases with no gene match: 8. This CDR3 contains 17 residues. Per the germline V gene, CDR1 is SEHNR and CDR2 is FQNEAQ (reference sequence).

This chain joins TRBV10-3 and TRBJ1-5; 8 bases fit TRBD1. CDR3 length equals 13 residues. V shed 10 bases, J shed 4 bases, and the junction held 6 bases outside the gene matches. Germline V CDR1 and CDR2: ENHRY, SYGVKD. The CDR3 loop reads CATRTGLNQPQHF. For the CDR3, the DNA is TGTGCCACCCGGACAGGGTTGAATCAGCCCCAGCATTTT.

The gene calls are TRBV25-1 and TRBJ1-5; a possible D gene is TRBD1 (5 bases). CDR1 and CDR2 from the germline V gene are MGHDK and SYGVNS. CDR3 length: 12 amino acids. Between the trimmed V and J ends, which lost 6 bases and 5 bases, there was a span of 8 bases. The CDR3 region is CASRGQDQPQHF. The CDR3 DNA is TGTGCCAGCAGGGGGCAGGATCAGCCCCAGCATTTT.

The genes are TRBV13 and TRBJ1-6, with D perhaps matching TRBD1 (5 bases). Between the trimmed V and J ends, which lost 0 bases and 1 base, there was a span of 10 bases. The CDR3 runs to 17 residues. The germline CDR1 and CDR2 sequences are PRHDT and FYEKMQ (reference sequence). Written as DNA, the CDR3 is TGTGCCAGCAGCTTAGGCCGTGGGGGGTCCTATAATTCACCCCTCCACTTT. Its translation: CASSLGRGGSYNSPLHF.